A selection of T cell receptor beta chains follows, all from one sample in a study of blood T cell repertoires in COVID-19. The data were produced by immunoSEQ multiplex PCR, yet TCRdb's version contains in-frame clones alone and is incomplete. This sample has roughly 99,000 clones, with about 85% found just once. Material: peripheral blood. The receptor set was obtained from an elderly woman with acute or convalescent COVID-19. CDR3s include the opening cysteine and the closing phenylalanine or tryptophan. D genes are given only for firm matches. The size field is filled for only some rows; it gives once, few, many or a size class.

clone_size	d_call	v_call	j_call	cdr3_nt	cdr3_aa
-	-	TRBV30	TRBJ2-2	TGTGCCTGGACTCGGAGAAACACCGGGGAGCTGTTTTTT	CAWTRRNTGELFF
few	-	TRBV19	TRBJ1-2	TGTGCCAGTAGTCCAGGAGGGCGCAGAACTAACTATGGCTACACCTTC	CASSPGGRRTNYGYTF
-	-	TRBV18	TRBJ1-2	TGTGCCAGCTCACCACCGCTGGCAGTTTATGGCTACACCTTC	CASSPPLAVYGYTF
-	-	TRBV28	TRBJ1-1	TGTGCCAGCAGTTCACTGGACACTGAAGCTTTCTTT	CASSSLDTEAFF
-	TRBD1	TRBV10-3	TRBJ1-1	TGTGCCATCAGTGAAGAGGGGGCCACTGAAGCTTTCTTT	CAISEEGATEAFF
-	-	TRBV4-1	TRBJ1-2	TGCGCCAGCAGCCAAAACGGTAGAGCCCTAAATATTAACTATGGCTACACCTTC	CASSQNGRALNINYGYTF
-	-	TRBV28	TRBJ1-2	TGTGCCAGCAGTCCCCAGGGTGCTAACTATGGCTACACCTTC	CASSPQGANYGYTF
-	-	TRBV11-3	TRBJ2-3	TGTGCCAGCAGCTTAGAGGGCGGGACAGATACGCAGTATTTT	CASSLEGGTDTQYF
few	TRBD1	TRBV5-4	TRBJ1-6	TGTGCCAGCAGCGCGGGACAGGGAACGTCCCCCCTCCACTTT	CASSAGQGTSPLHF
-	-	TRBV7-9	TRBJ2-2	TGTGCCAGCAGCCCAGGGGCTGCGAACACCGGGGAGCTGTTTTTT	CASSPGAANTGELFF
-	TRBD1	TRBV2	TRBJ2-3	TGTGCCAGCAGAGCGGGACAGGGGCGCGTGGATACGCAGTATTTT	CASRAGQGRVDTQYF
-	TRBD1	TRBV19	TRBJ1-5	TGTGCCAGTAGCTCGGGACAGGGGTACAATCAGCCCCAGCATTTT	CASSSGQGYNQPQHF
once	-	TRBV11-3	TRBJ1-5	TGTGCCAGCAGCCGACCACAGGGTATTAGGAGCAATCAGCCCCAGCATTTT	CASSRPQGIRSNQPQHF
-	TRBD2	TRBV11-3	TRBJ2-1	TGTGCCAGCAGCTCGTCGGGGGGGCAAGGGAATGAGCAGTTCTTC	CASSSSGGQGNEQFF
-	TRBD2	TRBV10-3	TRBJ2-3	TGTGCCATCAGTGGCCTACTAGCGGGGACTAGCACAGATACGCAGTATTTT	CAISGLLAGTSTDTQYF
-	-	TRBV6-5	TRBJ2-3	TGTGCCAGCAGTTCCCAGGGCCGCCTAACGCAGTATTTT	CASSSQGRLTQYF
-	TRBD2	TRBV12-3/TRBV12-4	TRBJ2-2	TGTGCCAGCACCGGGGGGGCCGGGGAGCTGTTTTTT	CASTGGAGELFF
once	-	TRBV5-5	TRBJ1-1	TGTGCCAGCAGCCCCTCGACGGGAAGCGCGATGAACACTGAAGCTTTCTTT	CASSPSTGSAMNTEAFF
-	TRBD1	TRBV7-3	TRBJ2-1	TGTGCCAGCAGCTTAAAAGTGGGGGACAGGTGGGCCTACAATGAGCAGTTCTTC	CASSLKVGDRWAYNEQFF
-	TRBD2	TRBV28	TRBJ2-3	TGTGCCAGCTGCGGGGGGAGGACAGATACGCAGTATTTT	CASCGGRTDTQYF
-	-	TRBV2	TRBJ1-5	TGTGCCAGCAGTCTTTTCAGGGGTAGCAATCAGCCCCAGCATTTT	CASSLFRGSNQPQHF
-	TRBD2	TRBV19	TRBJ2-3	TGTGCCAGTAGTACCCTAGCGGGGGGGCCTACAGATACGCAGTATTTT	CASSTLAGGPTDTQYF
-	TRBD2	TRBV6-4	TRBJ2-1	TGTGCCAGCAGTGAGATGGGGGGGAACAATGAGCAGTTCTTC	CASSEMGGNNEQFF
-	TRBD1	TRBV28	TRBJ1-4	TGTGCCAGCAGCCCAGGACAGGGTCCTAATGAAAAACTGTTTTTT	CASSPGQGPNEKLFF
-	TRBD1	TRBV2	TRBJ1-1	TGTGCCAGCAGACCCGGACAGGGGGCGACCACTGAAGCTTTCTTT	CASRPGQGATTEAFF
-	TRBD2	TRBV5-5	TRBJ2-3	TGTGCCAGCCTCCGAGCGGGGGGGGTTGGAGATACGCAGTATTTT	CASLRAGGVGDTQYF
once	-	TRBV2	TRBJ2-3	TGTGCCAGCGGGGGGAGTAGCTTAACAGATACGCAGTATTTT	CASGGSSLTDTQYF